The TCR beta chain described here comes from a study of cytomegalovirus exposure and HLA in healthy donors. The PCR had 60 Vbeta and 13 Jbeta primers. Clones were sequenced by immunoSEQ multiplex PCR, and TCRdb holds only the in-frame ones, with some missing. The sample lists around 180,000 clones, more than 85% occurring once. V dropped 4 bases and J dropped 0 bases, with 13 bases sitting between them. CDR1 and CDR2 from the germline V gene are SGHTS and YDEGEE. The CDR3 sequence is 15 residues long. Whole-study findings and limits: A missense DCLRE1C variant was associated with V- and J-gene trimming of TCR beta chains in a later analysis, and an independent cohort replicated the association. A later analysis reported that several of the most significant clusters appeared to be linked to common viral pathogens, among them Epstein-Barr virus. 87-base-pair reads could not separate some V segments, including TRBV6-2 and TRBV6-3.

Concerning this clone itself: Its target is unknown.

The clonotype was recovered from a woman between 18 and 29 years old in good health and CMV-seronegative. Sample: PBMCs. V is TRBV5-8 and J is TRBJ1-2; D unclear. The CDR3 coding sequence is TGTGCCAGCAGCCAAGTGTGGGGAGCTAACTATGGCTACACCTTC. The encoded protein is CASSQVWGANYGYTF.